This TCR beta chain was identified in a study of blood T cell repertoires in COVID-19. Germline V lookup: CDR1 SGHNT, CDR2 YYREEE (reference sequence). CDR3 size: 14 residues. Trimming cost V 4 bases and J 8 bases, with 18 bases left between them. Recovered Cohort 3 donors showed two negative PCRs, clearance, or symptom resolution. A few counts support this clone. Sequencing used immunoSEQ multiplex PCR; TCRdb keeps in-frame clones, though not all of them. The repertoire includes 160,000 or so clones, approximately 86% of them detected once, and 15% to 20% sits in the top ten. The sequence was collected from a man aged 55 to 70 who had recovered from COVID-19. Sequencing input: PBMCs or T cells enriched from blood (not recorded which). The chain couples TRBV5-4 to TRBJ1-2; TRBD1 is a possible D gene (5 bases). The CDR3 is CASSPLGARGGYTF. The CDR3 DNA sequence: TGTGCCAGCAGCCCACTTGGGGCGCGCGGCGGCTACACCTTC. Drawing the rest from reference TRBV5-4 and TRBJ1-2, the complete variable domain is ETGVTQSPTHLIKTRGQQVTLRCSSQSGHNTVSWYQQALGQGPQFIFQYYREEENGRGNFPPRFSGLQFPNYSSELNVNALELDDSALYLCASSPLGARGGYTFGSGTRLTVV.